The 16 T cell receptor beta chains in this list originate from one sample, sequenced in a study of T cells in Graves' hyperthyroidism and ophthalmopathy (dated by TCRdb to the late 2010s). Receptors were amplified or captured by multiplex PCR. Sequencing was performed on an Illumina HiSeq 2000. Amplification of TCR beta CDR3 regions was carried out from RNA transcripts. The TCR CDR3 was subjected to a first round of RT-PCR using the HTBI primer set and the Qiagen OneStep RT-PCR kit. Using fastp trimming at Q25 and MiXCR clonotype assembly, TCRdb reanalyzed the public sequencing data and kept in-frame beta chains. Duplicate CDR3 protein sequences are folded into a single record with the most common DNA and genes. The sample table lists roughly 800,000 distinct CDR3 sequences, 35% to 40% of them with a count of one. In total, the top ten clones hold approximately 10% of the sample. The sample was blood. These receptor sequences come from a man aged 18 to 30 with Graves' hyperthyroidism.

This sequence joins TRBV29-1 and TRBJ2-7; the match to TRBD1 covers 9 bases. With 6 bases clipped from V and 2 bases from J, the junction kept 8 bases outside the gene matches. This CDR3 contains 14 residues. Germline CDR1 is SQVTM and CDR2 is ANQGSEA. In DNA, the CDR3 is TGCAGCGTCGGCTCGGGACAGGGCCCCTACGAGCAGTACTTC. This gives the protein CSVGSGQGPYEQYF.

This clonotype occurred a few times. In nucleotides, the CDR3 is TGTGCCAGCAGCATCCTGCCGGGACAGGGATATTCACCCCTCCACTTT. Translated: CASSILPGQGYSPLHF. This chain joins TRBV7-3 and TRBJ1-6; 9 bases fit TRBD1. The J segment lost 8 bases and the V segment lost 5 bases, leaving 10 bases of the junction unmatched. Germline V lookup: CDR1 SGHTA, CDR2 FQGTGA. This CDR3 contains 16 residues.

On this clonotype: A clone one base away is much larger, so this may be a read error. V and J are TRBV9 and TRBJ2-5; 7 bases are a match to TRBD2. Looked up from germline, CDR1 is SGDLS and CDR2 is YYNGEE. The CDR3 contains 13 residues. The junction had 5 bases not matched to a gene; V was cut back by 0 bases and J by 9 bases. The CDR3 DNA reads as TGTGCCAGCAGCGTAGCCCCTCGGGAGGCCCAGTACTTC. The encoded protein is CASSVAPREAQYF.

There are a few counts of this clonotype. The chain has TRBV24-1 and TRBJ1-2, with D unresolved. CDR3 length: 14 amino acids. Germline V gene lookup returns CDR1 KGHDR and CDR2 SFDVKD. The V end was cut by 5 bases, the J end by 5 bases, with 14 bases between. The CDR3 sequence is CATSGPAYLYGYTF. The CDR3 DNA is TGTGCCACCAGTGGACCGGCATATCTTTATGGCTACACCTTC.

This clonotype was seen only a few times. The chain combines TRBV6-5 with TRBJ1-6; 9 bases agree with TRBD1. CDR1 and CDR2 from the germline V gene are MNHEY and SVGAGI. The CDR3 totals 15 residues. With 2 bases clipped from V and 7 bases from J, the junction kept 3 bases outside the gene matches. In nucleotides, the CDR3 is TGTGCCAGCAGTTACGAGACAGGGGGGAATTCACCCCTCCACTTT. Translated, it gives CASSYETGGNSPLHF.

This clonotype has just a few counts. The CDR3 DNA reads TGCAGTGCTAATTCTGCCTATGGGACAGGCTACGAGCAGTACTTC. The encoded protein is CSANSAYGTGYEQYF. The V call is TRBV20-1, the J call TRBJ2-7; 8 positions match TRBD1. Germline V lookup: CDR1 DFQATT, CDR2 SNEGSKA (reference sequence). V trimming: 4 bases; J trimming: 3 bases; junction bases outside the gene matches: 11. The CDR3 is 15 amino acids.

There are many counts of this clonotype. V is TRBV6-1 and J is TRBJ1-5; D remains ambiguous. Germline V gives CDR1 MNHNS, CDR2 SASEGT. The CDR3 has 13 amino acids. V lost 3 bases and J 5 bases, leaving 8 bases between the germline ends. The CDR3 sequence is CASSEARDQPQHF. Written as DNA, the CDR3 is TGTGCCAGCAGTGAGGCAAGGGATCAGCCCCAGCATTTT.

The rearrangement uses TRBV7-2 and TRBJ1-1; a weak D match, TRBD1 (5 bases). Trimming removed 3 bases at V and 1 base at J, with 21 bases between. CDR3 length: 18 residues. Germline CDR1 is SGHTA and CDR2 is FQGNSA. The CDR3 nucleotides read TGTGCCAGCAGCTTGGAAACAGGAGCCCTGTATCAGAACACTGAAGCTTTCTTT. Protein sequence: CASSLETGALYQNTEAFF.

The chain carries TRBV6-2 or TRBV6-3 and TRBJ1-1; D possibly corresponds to TRBD1 (5 bases). CDR3 size: 13 residues. V lost 7 bases and J 7 bases, leaving 16 bases between the germline ends. Germline V gives CDR1 MNHEY, CDR2 SVGEGT. The DNA for the CDR3 is TGTGCCAGCACCCTAACGGGGCGGGTTGAAGCTTTCTTT. Translation: CASTLTGRVEAFF.

The chain has TRBV12-3 or TRBV12-4 and TRBJ2-2, with D hard to call. The CDR3 has 14 residues. Trimming stripped 5 bases from V and 3 bases from J, with 10 bases between. CDR3 amino acids: CASSIRPYTGELFF. Here the CDR3 DNA reads TGTGCCAGCAGTATCCGGCCTTACACCGGGGAGCTGTTTTTT.

This clonotype was seen at least ten times. The chain employs TRBV29-1 and TRBJ2-2; 12 bases fit TRBD1. The J segment lost 6 bases and the V segment lost 6 bases, leaving 8 bases of the junction unmatched. CDR3 length equals 15 residues. The V gene's germline CDR1 is SQVTM and CDR2 ANQGSEA. The CDR3 region is CSVGTGGDYAGELFF. The CDR3 coding sequence is TGCAGCGTCGGGACAGGGGGCGACTACGCCGGGGAGCTGTTTTTT.

The chain employs TRBV25-1 and TRBJ1-3; D may be TRBD1 (5 bases). CDR1 and CDR2 from the germline V gene are MGHDK and SYGVNS. This CDR3 contains 15 residues. Trimming pared 4 bases from V and 1 base from J, leaving 11 bases between. CDR3 sequence (DNA): TGTGCCAGCAGTGCTAGCGGGACGTCTGGAAACACCATATATTTT. Translating it yields CASSASGTSGNTIYF.

This clonotype showed up just a few times. The chain is built from TRBV20-1 and TRBJ1-2; 7 bases map to TRBD1. Unmatched junction bases numbered 10, after V lost 5 bases and J lost 4 bases. CDR1 and CDR2 (germline): DFQATT, SNEGSKA (reference sequence). This CDR3 spans 14 amino acids. The CDR3 region is CSAREGQRAYGYTF. The CDR3 DNA reads TGCAGTGCTCGGGAGGGACAGAGGGCCTATGGCTACACCTTC.

This clonotype was seen a few times. This chain connects TRBV5-6 to TRBJ1-1, with 10 bases that match TRBD1. The CDR3 contains 14 residues. V shed 4 bases, J shed 5 bases, and the junction held 5 bases outside the gene matches. The germline gives CDR1 SGHDT, CDR2 YYEEEE. CDR3 sequence (DNA): TGTGCCAGCAGCCAGGGACAGGGGTTAACTGAAGCTTTCTTT. This encodes CASSQGQGLTEAFF.

In its sample, this clonotype was seen a few times. This chain uses TRBV5-1 with TRBJ1-2; 7 nucleotides line up with TRBD1. The CDR3 sequence is 14 residues long. J lost 6 bases, V lost 0 bases, and 5 bases had no gene match. Germline CDR1 is SGHRS and CDR2 is YFSETQ. The CDR3 sequence is CASSLVSRGNGYTF. The CDR3 nucleotides are TGCGCCAGCAGCTTGGTTTCCAGGGGGAATGGCTACACCTTC. The full variable domain, completed using reference TRBV5-1 and TRBJ1-2, is KAGVTQTPRYLIKTRGQQVTLSCSPISGHRSVSWYQQTPGQGLQFLFEYFSETQRNKGNFPGRFSGRQFSNSRSEMNVSTLELGDSALYLCASSLVSRGNGYTFGSGTRLTVV.

The chain has TRBV7-9 and TRBJ1-2; the D is unclear. This CDR3 spans 12 amino acids. V was trimmed by 4 bases and J by 8 bases, leaving 11 bases between them. Germline lookup yields CDR1 SEHNR and CDR2 FQNEAQ (reference sequence). CDR3 region: CASSSAQSGYTF. CDR3 DNA sequence: TGTGCCAGCAGCTCGGCCCAGTCCGGCTACACCTTC.